Listed below are T cell receptor beta chains from one sample, sequenced in a study of blood T cells in healthy people across ages. TCRdb fed the 5' RACE reads into MiXCR, producing one record per CDR3 protein. The sample has about 1.7 million distinct CDR3 sequences, about 30% seen once; the top ten hold 7.7%. Source material: blood. These receptors originate from a woman in her thirties in good health. The CDR3 runs from the conserved cysteine through the conserved F or W. D genes are given only for firm matches. Expanded clones are given a class, and other clones once, few, many or no size at all.

j_call v_call d_call clone_size cdr3_aa cdr3_nt
TRBJ2-1 TRBV5-1 TRBD2 few CAGNRSGVSYNEQFF TGCGCCGGCAATCGTAGCGGGGTATCCTACAATGAGCAGTTCTTC
TRBJ2-1 TRBV7-2 TRBD1 - CASSPTAGTVYNEQFF TGTGCCAGCAGCCCCACAGCCGGGACAGTTTACAATGAGCAGTTCTTC
TRBJ1-2 TRBV5-6 - few CASSLWGSLDGYTF TGTGCCAGCAGCTTGTGGGGTAGTTTGGATGGCTACACCTTC
TRBJ2-3 TRBV27 - - CASSLRGGGRIIADTQYF TGTGCCAGCAGTTTAAGGGGGGGGGGGCGGATAATCGCAGATACGCAGTATTTT
TRBJ2-5 TRBV7-3 TRBD1 few CASFRFGQGLGVETQYF TGTGCCAGCTTCCGCTTCGGACAGGGCTTGGGAGTAGAGACCCAGTACTTC
TRBJ2-1 TRBV5-1 TRBD2 few CASSLTSGGAMDEQFF TGCGCCAGCAGCTTGACTAGCGGGGGGGCCATGGATGAGCAGTTCTTC
TRBJ2-5 TRBV3-1 TRBD1 - CASSLYRDRNKEQYF TGTGCCAGCAGCCTTTACCGGGACAGGAACAAGGAGCAGTACTTC
TRBJ1-5 TRBV28 - - CASSPTGGYSNQPQHF TGTGCCAGCAGCCCTACGGGCGGGTATAGCAATCAGCCCCAGCATTTT
TRBJ2-7 TRBV18 - once CASSPDFGSYEQYF TGTGCCAGCTCACCCGATTTCGGGTCCTACGAGCAGTACTTC
TRBJ2-5 TRBV6-4 - few CASSHQGDGETQYF TGTGCCAGCAGTCACCAGGGCGACGGAGAGACCCAGTACTTC
TRBJ1-4 TRBV5-6 TRBD1 many CASSLSGTANEKLFF TGTGCCAGCAGCTTATCCGGGACAGCTAATGAAAAACTGTTTTTT
TRBJ1-1 TRBV5-4 - - CASSWPGDTEAFF TGTGCCAGCAGTTGGCCGGGAGACACTGAAGCTTTCTTT
TRBJ2-3 TRBV18 - few CASSPDAATDTQYF TGTGCCAGCTCTCCGGACGCAGCCACAGATACGCAGTATTTT
TRBJ2-1 TRBV20-1 TRBD2 many CSVNPGGSSSYNEQFF TGCAGCGTCAACCCCGGGGGGTCGAGCTCCTACAATGAGCAGTTCTTC
TRBJ2-1 TRBV5-1 TRBD1 - CASSWTGGGDEQFF TGCGCCAGCAGCTGGACAGGGGGGGGCGATGAGCAGTTCTTC
TRBJ2-3 TRBV6-1 TRBD2 few CASSESRLAGGSDTQYF TGTGCCAGCAGTGAATCCCGACTAGCGGGAGGATCAGATACGCAGTATTTT
TRBJ2-2 TRBV20-1 - few CSARDGTKAGELFF TGCAGTGCTAGAGACGGGACAAAGGCCGGGGAGCTGTTTTTT
TRBJ2-3 TRBV20-1 TRBD2 once CSARDPFAGETDTQYF TGCAGTGCTAGAGATCCCTTTGCGGGGGAGACAGATACGCAGTATTTT
TRBJ2-7 TRBV20-1 - - CSARRAGAGTTSYEQYF TGCAGTGCTAGGAGGGCAGGGGCGGGGACTACCTCCTACGAGCAGTACTTC
TRBJ2-1 TRBV7-2 - few CASSPKAVSYNEQFF TGTGCCAGCAGCCCTAAAGCGGTCTCCTACAATGAGCAGTTCTTC
TRBJ2-7 TRBV7-9 - many CASSLSEDPNEQYF TGTGCCAGCAGCTTATCCGAGGACCCTAACGAGCAGTACTTC
TRBJ1-6 TRBV5-1 - - CASSHGGGADSPLHF TGCGCCAGCAGCCATGGAGGGGGGGCCGACTCACCCCTCCACTTT
TRBJ2-1 TRBV7-2 TRBD2 - CASSLEGTSGRGEQFF TGTGCCAGCAGCTTAGAAGGGACTAGCGGGAGAGGTGAGCAGTTCTTC
TRBJ2-1 TRBV12-3/TRBV12-4 - - CASSLVLGMGHYNEQFF TGTGCCAGCAGTTTAGTTCTGGGGATGGGCCACTACAATGAGCAGTTCTTC
TRBJ2-7 TRBV29-1 - many CSVWVESEQYF TGCAGCGTTTGGGTCGAGAGTGAGCAGTACTTC
TRBJ1-1 TRBV5-1 - - CASSQRTPVLNTEAFF TGCGCCAGCAGCCAACGGACACCTGTATTGAACACTGAAGCTTTCTTT
TRBJ2-5 TRBV9 - - CASSVKSSQETQYF TGTGCCAGCAGCGTAAAATCCAGCCAAGAGACCCAGTACTTC
TRBJ2-2 TRBV29-1 - - CSVEGHAGELFF TGCAGCGTTGAAGGGCATGCCGGGGAGCTGTTTTTT
TRBJ1-4 TRBV2 - - CASMILSKEKLFF TGTGCCAGCATGATTCTAAGTAAGGAAAAACTGTTTTTT
TRBJ2-7 TRBV7-2 - - CASSSFSGQPYF TGTGCCAGCAGCTCGTTTTCAGGACAGCCGTACTTC
TRBJ2-7 TRBV18 TRBD2 few CASSPGREVGEQYF TGTGCCAGCTCACCGGGACGGGAGGTCGGCGAGCAGTACTTC
TRBJ2-1 TRBV11-3 - - CASSLDALESEQFF TGTGCCAGCAGCTTAGATGCTCTTGAGAGTGAGCAGTTCTTC
TRBJ1-2 TRBV12-3/TRBV12-4 TRBD1 many CASGPSLTGRYGYTF TGTGCCAGCGGGCCCTCACTGACAGGGCGCTATGGCTACACCTTC
TRBJ2-1 TRBV5-1 - - CASSLEGGGNNEQFF TGCGCCAGCAGCTTGGAGGGGGGGGGTAACAATGAGCAGTTCTTC
TRBJ1-2 TRBV18 - - CASSPIGGRESTGYTF TGTGCCAGCTCACCCATAGGTGGCAGGGAAAGCACTGGCTACACCTTC
TRBJ2-6 TRBV20-1 - few CSARGKERSGANVLTF TGCAGTGCTAGGGGTAAAGAGCGGTCTGGGGCCAACGTCCTGACTTTC
TRBJ1-4 TRBV5-1 - - CASSLEAQEKLFF TGCGCCAGCAGCTTGGAGGCCCAAGAAAAACTGTTTTTT
TRBJ2-1 TRBV12-3/TRBV12-4 - - CASSLGPPSSYNEQFF TGTGCCAGCAGTTTAGGGCCCCCCAGCTCCTACAATGAGCAGTTCTTC
TRBJ2-7 TRBV7-2 TRBD2 few CASSAGAGGHNEQYF TGTGCCAGCAGCGCAGGGGCGGGAGGCCACAACGAGCAGTACTTC
TRBJ2-7 TRBV20-1 - few CSAPGMYHYEQYF TGCAGTGCCCCCGGCATGTATCACTACGAGCAGTACTTC
TRBJ2-1 TRBV30 TRBD2 - CARGGDAYNEQFF TGTGCCCGGGGAGGGGACGCCTACAATGAGCAGTTCTTC